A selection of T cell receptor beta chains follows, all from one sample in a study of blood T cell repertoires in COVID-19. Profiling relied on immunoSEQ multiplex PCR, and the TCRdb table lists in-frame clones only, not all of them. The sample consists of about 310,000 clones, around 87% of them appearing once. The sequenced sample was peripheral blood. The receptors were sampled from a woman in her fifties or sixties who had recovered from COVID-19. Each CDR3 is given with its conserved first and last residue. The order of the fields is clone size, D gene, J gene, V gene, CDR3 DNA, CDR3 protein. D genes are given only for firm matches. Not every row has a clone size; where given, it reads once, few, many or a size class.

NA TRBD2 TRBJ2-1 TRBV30 TGTGCCTGGAGTGGTCCTAGCGGGAGAGTAGATGAGCAGTTCTTC CAWSGPSGRVDEQFF
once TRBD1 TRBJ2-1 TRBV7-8 TGTGCCAGCAGTCAAATGACAGGGTTCCACAATGAGCAGTTCTTC CASSQMTGFHNEQFF
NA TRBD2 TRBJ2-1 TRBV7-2 TGTGCCAGCAGCTTAGTTGGCGGGAGGTTGGATGAGCAGTTCTTC CASSLVGGRLDEQFF
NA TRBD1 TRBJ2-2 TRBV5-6 TGTGCCAGCAGCCCCCCAGGGACAGGGCGAACCGGGGAGCTGTTTTTT CASSPPGTGRTGELFF
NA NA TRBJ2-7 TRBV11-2 TGTGCCAGCAGCTTATTGTCCAGGATGGTTTCGAGCTCCTACGAGCAGTACTTC CASSLLSRMVSSSYEQYF
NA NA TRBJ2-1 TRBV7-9 TGTGCCAGCAGCCCCATGACAGCGTACAATGAGCAGTTCTTC CASSPMTAYNEQFF
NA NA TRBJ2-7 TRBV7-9 TGTGCCAGCAGTCTCGACTCCCTCTACGAGCAGTACTTC CASSLDSLYEQYF
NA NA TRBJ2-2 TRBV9 TGTGCCAGCAGCGTAGACCCAGCGGGGAACACCGGGGAGCTGTTTTTT CASSVDPAGNTGELFF
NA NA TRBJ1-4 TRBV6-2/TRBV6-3 TGTGCCAGCAGTACAACAGCTCACCCGTCCCAAAAACTGTTTTTT CASSTTAHPSQKLFF
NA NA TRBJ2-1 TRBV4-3 TGCGCCAGCAGCCACGGGGTCAATGAGCAGTTCTTC CASSHGVNEQFF
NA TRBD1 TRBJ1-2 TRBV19 TGTGCCAGTGATAGCGGACAGGGAACCTATGGCTACACCTTC CASDSGQGTYGYTF
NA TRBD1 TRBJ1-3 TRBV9 TGTGCCAGCAGCGAAGGACAGGGGGCTAGAAACACCATATATTTT CASSEGQGARNTIYF
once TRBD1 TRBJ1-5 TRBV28 TGTGCCAGCAGTTCCCCAGGGACAGTAAATCAGCCCCAGCATTTT CASSSPGTVNQPQHF
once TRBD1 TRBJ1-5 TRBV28 TGTGCCAGCAGTTTATCGCCAGGGGGCTTAAAGGAGAGCAATCAGCCCCAGCATTTT CASSLSPGGLKESNQPQHF
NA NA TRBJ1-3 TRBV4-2 TGTGCCAGCAGCCGGAAGCAAATACAGGGTTCCACCGGAAACACCATATATTTT CASSRKQIQGSTGNTIYF
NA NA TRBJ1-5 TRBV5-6 TGTGCCAGCAGCCGGCGGAGTACTCCGGAGGGAGCCCAGCATTTT CASSRRSTPEGAQHF
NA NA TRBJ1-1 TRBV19 TGTGCCAGTGGAACAGGGCTACACTTTGAAGCTTTCTTT CASGTGLHFEAFF
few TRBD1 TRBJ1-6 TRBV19 TGTGCCAGTGGGGACAGCGAAGCCTATAATTCACCCCTCCACTTT CASGDSEAYNSPLHF
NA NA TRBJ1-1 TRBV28 TGTGCCAGCTGCTTCAGCGGCCTCGTAACGAACACTGAAGCTTTCTTT CASCFSGLVTNTEAFF
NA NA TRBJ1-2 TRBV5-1 TGCGCCAGCAGCCCAACGAGGGCGGGGGTAGACTACACCTTC CASSPTRAGVDYTF
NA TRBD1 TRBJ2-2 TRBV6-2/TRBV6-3 TGTGCCAGCAGTTATCAGGGGGCCGTGGCTGGGGAGCTGTTTTTT CASSYQGAVAGELFF
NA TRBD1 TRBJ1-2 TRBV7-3 TGTGCCAGCAGCCCATCGGACAGGGCTGGCTACACCTTC CASSPSDRAGYTF
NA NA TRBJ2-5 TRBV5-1 TGCGCCAGCAGCGGAGCGCCGGGGGACCAAGAGACCCAGTACTTC CASSGAPGDQETQYF
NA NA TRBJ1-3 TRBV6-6 TGTGCCAGCAGCCTCCGACAGGCCTCTGGAAACACCATATATTTT CASSLRQASGNTIYF
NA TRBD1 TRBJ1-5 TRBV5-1 TGCGCCAGCAGCGCTGGGACAGGGGGCGATCAGCCCCAGCATTTT CASSAGTGGDQPQHF
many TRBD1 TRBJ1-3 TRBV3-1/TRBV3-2 TGTGCCAGCAGGACAGGGGGCGCGGGAATCTGTGGAAACACCATATATTTT CASRTGGAGICGNTIYF
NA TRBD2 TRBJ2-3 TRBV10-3 TGTGCCATCAGCCTAGCGGGGGGGAGCACAGATACGCAGTATTTT CAISLAGGSTDTQYF